These 8 T cell receptor beta chains were sequenced from one sample in a study of blood T cell repertoires in COVID-19. Libraries were prepared by immunoSEQ multiplex PCR; TCRdb keeps only in-frame clonotypes and omits some of them. There are about 92,000 clones in the sample; roughly 78% occur only once, and 10% lies in the top ten. The sample consisted of peripheral blood. These receptors were obtained from a woman in her seventies with acute or convalescent COVID-19.

The chain recombines TRBV10-3 with TRBJ2-1; 7 bases fit TRBD2. The CDR3 has 14 residues. Germline V CDR1 and CDR2: ENHRY, SYGVKD. The trim removed 0 bases at V and 8 bases at J, leaving 4 bases unmatched. CDR3 in amino acids: CAISESERDHEQFF. CDR3 DNA: TGTGCCATCAGTGAGTCTGAGCGGGACCATGAGCAGTTCTTC.

This chain joins TRBV3-1 (or the pseudogene TRBV3-2) and TRBJ1-5; a weak D match, TRBD1 (6 bases). There are 17 residues in the CDR3. The germline CDR1 and CDR2 sequences are LGHDT and YNNKEL (reference sequence). Trimming removed 5 bases from V and 1 base from J, with 18 bases in between. The CDR3 reads CASSKGRRQASNQPQHF. The CDR3 DNA reads TGTGCCAGCAGCAAAGGGAGAAGACAGGCGAGCAATCAGCCCCAGCATTTT.

V gene TRBV5-6 combines with J gene TRBJ1-1; D remains unclear. The V gene's germline CDR1 is SGHDT and CDR2 YYEEEE. The CDR3 consists of 17 residues. V was shortened by 0 bases and J by 1 base, with 16 bases between the two germline ends. CDR3: CASSLVVSGFENTEAFF. Here the CDR3 DNA reads TGTGCCAGCAGCTTGGTAGTTTCGGGGTTTGAGAACACTGAAGCTTTCTTT. Supplemented by reference TRBV5-6 and TRBJ1-1, the full variable domain reads DAGVTQSPTHLIKTRGQQVTLRCSPKSGHDTVSWYQQALGQGPQFIFQYYEEEERQRGNFPDRFSGHQFPNYSSELNVNALLLGDSALYLCASSLVVSGFENTEAFFGQGTRLTVV.

The V and J genes are TRBV29-1 and TRBJ1-3; 7 nucleotides align to TRBD1. Germline values: CDR1 SQVTM, CDR2 ANQGSEA. This CDR3 is built from 13 residues. V trimming: 4 bases; J trimming: 4 bases; junction bases outside the gene matches: 4. CDR3 nucleotide sequence: TGCAGCGTTGGGTGGACAGGAGGAAACACCATATATTTT. As protein: CSVGWTGGNTIYF.

This sequence joins TRBV5-4 and TRBJ2-1; 11 positions agree with TRBD2. Germline CDR1 SGHNT, CDR2 YYREEE (reference sequence). This CDR3 is 16 amino acids long. V trimming: 3 bases; J trimming: 9 bases; junction bases outside the gene matches: 11. The DNA of the CDR3 is TGTGCCAGCAGCTCCCTAATAGCGGGGGGGCCGGTTGAGCAGTTCTTC. As protein: CASSSLIAGGPVEQFF.

The V gene is TRBV9, the J gene TRBJ1-4; 8 nucleotides align to TRBD1. V gave up 3 bases and J gave up 8 bases; unmatched junction bases: 12. Germline CDR1 reads SGDLS; CDR2 reads YYNGEE. This CDR3 spans 16 amino acids. The CDR3 DNA sequence: TGTGCCAGCAGCGCCGGGGGCGGACAGGGAAACGAAAAACTGTTTTTT. Encoded protein: CASSAGGGQGNEKLFF.

The V call is TRBV6-5, the J call TRBJ1-2; TRBD1 aligns across 7 bases. Germline CDR1 is MNHEY and CDR2 is SVGAGI. Germline trimming cut 6 bases from V and 1 base from J; bases unmatched to any gene: 8. The CDR3 length is 15 residues. The CDR3 loop reads CASRTTGADNYGYTF. The CDR3 DNA sequence: TGTGCCAGCAGGACCACAGGGGCAGATAACTATGGCTACACCTTC.

For the CDR3, the DNA is TGTGCCAGCAGCCCAACGGAACTAGCGGGGAGGACAGATACGCAGTATTTT. It specifies CASSPTELAGRTDTQYF. The J gene is TRBJ2-3, the V gene TRBV7-6, with 10 bases fitting TRBD2. Germline CDR1 SGHVS, CDR2 FNYEAQ. The junction had 11 bases not matched to a gene; V was cut back by 5 bases and J by 3 bases. This CDR3 is 17 amino acids long. Using reference TRBV7-6 and TRBJ2-3 for the parts outside the CDR3, the full variable domain is GAGVSQSPRYKVTKRGQDVALRCDPISGHVSLYWYRQALGQGPEFLTYFNYEAQQDKSGLPNDRFSAERPEGSISTLTIQRTEQRDSAMYRCASSPTELAGRTDTQYFGPGTRLTVL.